The 20 T cell receptor beta chains below come from one sample, sequenced in a study of breast tumors, draining lymph nodes, adjacent tissues. TCRdb reprocessed the multiplex PCR reads with MiXCR, giving one entry per CDR3 protein. The sample lists some 250,000 distinct CDR3 sequences; nearly 35% were seen once. Samples came from axillary lymph nodes draining the breast cancer. Material for sequencing was axillary lymph node tissue. These receptors all come from a female donor with breast cancer. Some clones in this sample may be carry-over from other donors' samples.

This chain uses TRBV19 with TRBJ1-4, with D unclear. V was pared by 2 bases and J by 0 bases, with 4 bases between. This CDR3 region has 14 residues. In germline, CDR1 is LNHDA, CDR2 SQIVND (reference sequence). CDR3 protein: CASSISATNEKLFF. The CDR3 DNA reads TGTGCCAGTAGTATAAGTGCAACTAATGAAAAACTGTTTTTT.

This clonotype has a count of ten or more. The CDR3 DNA reads TGTGCCAGCAGCCCGACCGACAGGGCAAACAATGAGCAGTTCTTC. Translating gives CASSPTDRANNEQFF. The V and J genes are TRBV5-8 and TRBJ2-1, with 7 bases lining up with TRBD1. This CDR3 contains 15 residues. Germline V gives CDR1 SGHTS, CDR2 YDEGEE. J gave up 5 bases and V 4 bases, and 9 bases lay outside the gene matches.

The table lists this clonotype with many counts. This chain connects TRBV4-1 to TRBJ2-1, with unresolved D. This CDR3 spans 13 amino acids. Trimming cost V 1 base and J 5 bases, with 6 bases left between them. In germline, CDR1 is MGHRA, CDR2 YSYEKL. The CDR3 region is CASSQALNNEQFF. Written as DNA, the CDR3 is TGCGCCAGCAGCCAAGCCCTAAACAATGAGCAGTTCTTC.

This clonotype was seen repeatedly, ten times or more. The J gene is TRBJ2-7, the V gene TRBV4-2, with D unclear. This CDR3 region has 14 residues. Trimming stripped 0 bases from V and 2 bases from J, with 8 bases between. Germline CDR1 is LGHNA and CDR2 is YNFKEQ. CDR3 nucleotide sequence: TGTGCCAGCAGCCAAGAAGCACAGACCTACGAGCAGTACTTC. This gives the protein CASSQEAQTYEQYF.

This chain joins TRBV12-3 or TRBV12-4 and TRBJ1-4; D is possibly TRBD1 (5 bases). V shed 5 bases and J shed 11 bases, with 15 bases lying between them. This CDR3 spans 13 amino acids. This chain's CDR3 is CASSAGPRGKLFF. In DNA, the CDR3 is TGTGCCAGCAGTGCGGGACCCCGTGGGAAACTGTTTTTT.

This clonotype appeared many times. The V gene is TRBV12-3 or TRBV12-4, the J gene TRBJ1-5, with D unresolved. V shed 3 bases and J shed 3 bases, with 3 bases lying between them. CDR3 length: 12 residues. CDR3 DNA: TGTGCCAGCAGTTTGTTCAATCAGCCCCAGCATTTT. Translating gives CASSLFNQPQHF.

Ten or more counts support this clonotype. This chain uses TRBV6-2 or TRBV6-3 with TRBJ1-2, with 7 bases matching TRBD1. There are 12 residues in the CDR3. Germline V CDR1 and CDR2: MNHEY, SVGEGT. V lost 7 bases to trimming and J lost 4 bases; unmatched junction nucleotides: 3. The DNA for the CDR3 is TGTGCCAGCACTCCAGGGGGCTATGGCTACACCTTC. Its translation is CASTPGGYGYTF.

This clonotype was seen only a few times. A single base separates this from a much larger clone, so it may be a read error. This chain joins TRBV20-1 and TRBJ2-3; possible D gene TRBD2, 5 bases. Germline assignment: CDR1 DFQATT and CDR2 SNEGSKA (reference sequence). This CDR3 is built from 14 residues. As DNA, the CDR3 is TGCAGTGCTTCAGGACTTCCCCCCACAGCTACGCAGTATTTT. Protein sequence: CSASGLPPTATQYF.

The rearrangement joins TRBV6-2 or TRBV6-3 to TRBJ2-3; D ambiguous. Germline V gene lookup returns CDR1 MNHEY and CDR2 SVGEGT. CDR3 size: 13 residues. The germline V and J ends were trimmed by 7 bases and 2 bases, with 10 bases remaining between them. CDR3 coding DNA: TGTGCCAGCAACGAGAGAGTCACAGATACGCAGTATTTT. It is translated as CASNERVTDTQYF.

Ten or more counts support this clonotype. The junction differs from germline at one of its ends, possibly a read error. The rearrangement uses TRBV19 and TRBJ2-3; 8 positions match TRBD2. Germline values: CDR1 LNHDA, CDR2 SQIVND (reference sequence). The CDR3 covers 14 residues. The CDR3 sequence is CASRIAGSTDTQYF. Written as DNA, the CDR3 is TGTGCCAGTAGAATAGCGGGAAGCACAGATACGCAGTATTTT.

In this sample, this clonotype turned up a few times. The chain couples TRBV4-2 to TRBJ2-5, with TRBD2 matching over 14 bases. CDR3 length: 16 residues. CDR1 is LGHNA and CDR2 is YNFKEQ in the germline V gene. V shed 4 bases and J 5 bases; nucleotides not matched to a gene: 6. CDR3 region: CASSLRLAGGPETQYF. CDR3 DNA sequence: TGTGCCAGCAGCCTGAGACTAGCGGGGGGGCCGGAGACCCAGTACTTC.

At least ten counts were recorded for this clonotype. The genes are TRBV20-1 and TRBJ2-3, with 7 bases that match TRBD2. The CDR3 sequence is 14 residues long. V was pared by 0 bases and J by 5 bases, with 5 bases of the junction left unmatched. Per germline, CDR1 DFQATT and CDR2 SNEGSKA (reference sequence). The CDR3: CSARDVGGGDTQYF. Written as DNA, the CDR3 is TGCAGTGCTAGAGACGTGGGGGGGGGAGATACGCAGTATTTT.

This clonotype was picked up many times. This sequence joins TRBV5-4 and TRBJ2-5; 9 bases align to TRBD1. The length of the CDR3 is 15 residues. Germline assignment: CDR1 SGHNT and CDR2 YYREEE (reference sequence). With 2 bases clipped from V and 5 bases from J, the junction kept 7 bases outside the gene matches. The DNA for the CDR3 is TGTGCCAGCAGCTTTTGGGACAGGGCGAGGGAGACCCAGTACTTC. Translating it yields CASSFWDRARETQYF.

V and J are TRBV18 and TRBJ1-2, with 7 bases that match TRBD1. V lost 8 bases and J lost 2; bases outside the gene matches: 5. The CDR3 spans 13 residues. Germline V lookup: CDR1 KGHSH, CDR2 LQKENI. CDR3 residues: CASQGVGNYGYTF. Here the CDR3 DNA reads TGTGCCAGCCAGGGGGTCGGGAACTATGGCTACACCTTC.

With respect to this clonotype: One end of the junction is discordant with germline, which a read error may explain. The chain joins TRBV7-9 to TRBJ2-7; D is perhaps TRBD2 (5 bases). The length of the CDR3 is 15 residues. From germline, CDR1 is SEHNR and CDR2 FQNEAQ (reference sequence). CDR3 in amino acids: CASRYRETPSYEQYF. DNA for the CDR3: TGCGCCAGCAGGTACCGGGAAACCCCCTCCTACGAGCAGTACTTC.

The table lists this clonotype with many counts. The V and J genes are TRBV19 and TRBJ2-2, with 8 bases aligning to TRBD1. This CDR3 region has 15 residues. Germline V gene lookup returns CDR1 LNHDA and CDR2 SQIVND (reference sequence). The ends lost 4 bases at V and 7 bases at J; junction bases unmatched: 8. This chain's CDR3 is CASSNGQGFFGELFF. The CDR3, as DNA: TGTGCCAGTAGTAATGGACAGGGTTTTTTCGGGGAGCTGTTTTTT.

In its sample, this clonotype was seen many times. The chain combines TRBV20-1 with TRBJ1-2; 9 nucleotides agree with TRBD1. The CDR3 runs to 16 residues. Germline CDR1 and CDR2: DFQATT and SNEGSKA (reference sequence). Trimming at V came to 3 bases and at J to 7 bases, leaving 15 bases not matched to a gene. The CDR3: CSASLLPTGGRAGYTF. The CDR3 region has the DNA TGCAGTGCTAGTCTACTGCCTACAGGGGGCAGGGCTGGCTACACCTTC.

Worth noting for this clonotype: Since the CDR3 does not end with the conserved phenylalanine or tryptophan, this likely comes from a read error. No DNA is shown, since the ends of the CDR3 on it are uncertain; the CDR3 is the one TCRdb lists. This chain uses TRBV5-8 with TRBJ1-2; the table gives TRBD1 as D, unverified against the DNA. The CDR3 numbers 12 amino acids, ends counted. Germline CDR1 SGHTS, CDR2 YDEGEE. CDR3 residues: CASSLDRRGYAS.

The chain uses TRBV6-1 and TRBJ1-2; D unclear. Germline V lookup: CDR1 MNHNS, CDR2 SASEGT. This CDR3 contains 12 residues. Trimming removed 5 bases at V and 10 bases at J, with 14 bases between. The CDR3 spells CASSYAGHLYTF. CDR3 DNA: TGTGCCAGCAGTTACGCCGGGCACCTCTACACCTTC.

V gene TRBV5-4 combines with J gene TRBJ1-3; D remains ambiguous. Germline V gives CDR1 SGHNT, CDR2 YYREEE (reference sequence). Trimming cost V 5 bases and J 8 bases, with 2 bases left between them. This CDR3 is built from 9 residues. The CDR3 here is CASRDTIYF. CDR3 DNA: TGTGCCAGCAGAGACACCATATATTTT.